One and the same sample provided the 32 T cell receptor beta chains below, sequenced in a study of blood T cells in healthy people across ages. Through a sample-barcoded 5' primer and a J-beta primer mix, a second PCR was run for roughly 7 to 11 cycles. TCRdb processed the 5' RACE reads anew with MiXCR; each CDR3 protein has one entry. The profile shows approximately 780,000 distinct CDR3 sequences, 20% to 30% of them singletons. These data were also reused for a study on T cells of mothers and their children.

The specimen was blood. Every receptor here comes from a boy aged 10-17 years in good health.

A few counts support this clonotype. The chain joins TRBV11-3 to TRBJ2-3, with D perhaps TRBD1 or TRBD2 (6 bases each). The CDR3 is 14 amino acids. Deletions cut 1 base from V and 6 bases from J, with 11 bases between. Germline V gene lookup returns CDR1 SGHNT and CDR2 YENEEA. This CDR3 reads CASSLAGGRDTQYF. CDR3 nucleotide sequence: TGTGCCAGCAGCTTAGCTGGGGGGCGGGATACGCAGTATTTT.

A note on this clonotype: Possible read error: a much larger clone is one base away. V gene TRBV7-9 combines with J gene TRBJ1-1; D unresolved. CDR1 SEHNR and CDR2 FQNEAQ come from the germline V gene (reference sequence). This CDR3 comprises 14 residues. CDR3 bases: TGTGCCAGCAGCTTAGGGCAGGCGAACACTGAAGTTTTCTTT. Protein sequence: CASSLGQANTEVFF.

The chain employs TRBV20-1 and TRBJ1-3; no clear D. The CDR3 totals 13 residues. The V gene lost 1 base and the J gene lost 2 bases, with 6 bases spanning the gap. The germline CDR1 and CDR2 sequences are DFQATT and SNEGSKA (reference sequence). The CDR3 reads CSARGSPGNTIYF. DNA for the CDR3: TGCAGTGCTAGAGGGTCCCCTGGAAACACCATATATTTT.

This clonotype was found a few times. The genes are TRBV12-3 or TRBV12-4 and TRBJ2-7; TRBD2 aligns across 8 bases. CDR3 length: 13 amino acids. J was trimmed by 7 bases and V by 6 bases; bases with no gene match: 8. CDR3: CASSLAGPREQYF. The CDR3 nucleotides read TGTGCCAGCAGCCTAGCGGGCCCGCGGGAGCAGTACTTC.

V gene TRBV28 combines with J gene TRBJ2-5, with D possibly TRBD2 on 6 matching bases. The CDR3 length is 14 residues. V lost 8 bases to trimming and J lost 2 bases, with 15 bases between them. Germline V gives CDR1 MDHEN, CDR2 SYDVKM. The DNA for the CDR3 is TGTGCCAGCCGTTCCGGGGGTCAGCAAGAGACCCAGTACTTC. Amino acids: CASRSGGQQETQYF.

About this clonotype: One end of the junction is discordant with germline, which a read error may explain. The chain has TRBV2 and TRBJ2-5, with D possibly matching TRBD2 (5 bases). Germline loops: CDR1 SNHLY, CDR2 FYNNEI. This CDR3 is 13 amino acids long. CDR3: CASSREDQETQHF. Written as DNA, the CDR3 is TGTGCCAGCAGCCGGGAAGACCAAGAGACCCAGCACTTC.

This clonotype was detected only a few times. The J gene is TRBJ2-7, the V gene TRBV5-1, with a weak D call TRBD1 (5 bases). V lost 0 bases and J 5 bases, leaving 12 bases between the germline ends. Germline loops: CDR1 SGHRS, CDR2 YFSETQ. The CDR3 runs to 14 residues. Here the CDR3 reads CASSLAIQGHEQYF. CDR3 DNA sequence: TGCGCCAGCAGCTTGGCCATTCAGGGTCACGAGCAGTACTTC.

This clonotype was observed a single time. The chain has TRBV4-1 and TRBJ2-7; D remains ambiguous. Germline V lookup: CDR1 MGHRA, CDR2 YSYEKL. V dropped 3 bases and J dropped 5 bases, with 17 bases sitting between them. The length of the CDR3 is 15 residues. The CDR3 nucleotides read TGCGCCAGCAGCCAGATGCCGGGTGCCTTCCACGAGCAGTACTTC. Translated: CASSQMPGAFHEQYF.

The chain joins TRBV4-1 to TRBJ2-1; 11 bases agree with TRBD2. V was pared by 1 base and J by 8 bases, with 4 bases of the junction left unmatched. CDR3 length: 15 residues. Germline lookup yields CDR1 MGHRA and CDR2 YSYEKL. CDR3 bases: TGCGCCAGCAGCCAAGTAGCGGGGGGGCACTATGAGCAGTTCTTC. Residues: CASSQVAGGHYEQFF.

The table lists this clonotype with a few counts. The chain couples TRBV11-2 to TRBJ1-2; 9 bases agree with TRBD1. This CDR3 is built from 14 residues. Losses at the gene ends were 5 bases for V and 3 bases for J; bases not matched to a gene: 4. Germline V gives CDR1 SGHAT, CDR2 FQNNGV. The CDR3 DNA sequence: TGTGCCAGCAGCCCGGACAGGGGCGACTATGGCTACACCTTC. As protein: CASSPDRGDYGYTF.

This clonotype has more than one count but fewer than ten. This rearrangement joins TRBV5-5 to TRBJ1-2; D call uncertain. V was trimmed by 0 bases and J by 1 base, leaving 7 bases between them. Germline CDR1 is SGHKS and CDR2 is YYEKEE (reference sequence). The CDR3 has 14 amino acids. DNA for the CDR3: TGTGCCAGCAGCTTGGACCCGTATAACTATGGCTACACCTTC. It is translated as CASSLDPYNYGYTF.

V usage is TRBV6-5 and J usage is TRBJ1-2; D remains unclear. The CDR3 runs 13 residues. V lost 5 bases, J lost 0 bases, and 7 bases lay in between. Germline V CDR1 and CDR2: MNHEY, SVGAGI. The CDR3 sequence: CASSQLANYGYTF. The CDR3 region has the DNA TGTGCCAGCAGTCAACTGGCTAACTATGGCTACACCTTC.

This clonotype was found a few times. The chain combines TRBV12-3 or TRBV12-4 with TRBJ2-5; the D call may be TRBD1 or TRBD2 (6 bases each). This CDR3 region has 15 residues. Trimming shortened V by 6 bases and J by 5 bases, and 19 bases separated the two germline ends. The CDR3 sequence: CASSLAWGAGETQYF. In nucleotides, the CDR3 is TGTGCCAGCAGCCTTGCTTGGGGGGCGGGGGAGACCCAGTACTTC.

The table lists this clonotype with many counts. The CDR3 DNA sequence: TGTGCCAGCGGAAGCATGCAAGAGACCCAGTACTTC. Translating gives CASGSMQETQYF. This sequence joins TRBV12-3 or TRBV12-4 and TRBJ2-5; no definite D call. The CDR3 loop spans 12 amino acids. Trimming took off 8 bases at V and 2 bases at J, with 9 bases between the two ends.

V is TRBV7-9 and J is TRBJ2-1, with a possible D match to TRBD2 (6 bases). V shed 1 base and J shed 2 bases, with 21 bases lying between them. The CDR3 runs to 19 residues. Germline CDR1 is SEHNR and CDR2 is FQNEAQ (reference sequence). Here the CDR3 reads CASSLGGVSGLYAYNEQFF. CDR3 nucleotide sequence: TGTGCCAGCAGCTTAGGGGGGGTTAGCGGTTTGTACGCCTACAATGAGCAGTTCTTC.

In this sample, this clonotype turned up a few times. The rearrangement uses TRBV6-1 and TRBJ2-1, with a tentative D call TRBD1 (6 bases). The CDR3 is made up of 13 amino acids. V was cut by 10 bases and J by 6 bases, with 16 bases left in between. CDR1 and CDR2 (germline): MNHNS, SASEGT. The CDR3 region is CATRTVLGNEQFF. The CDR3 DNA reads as TGTGCCACCAGGACAGTCCTGGGCAATGAGCAGTTCTTC.

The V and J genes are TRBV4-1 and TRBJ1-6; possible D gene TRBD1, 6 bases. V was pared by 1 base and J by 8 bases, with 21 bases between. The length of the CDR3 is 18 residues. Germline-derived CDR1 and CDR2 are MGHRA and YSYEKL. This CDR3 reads CASSQAFPRGGIDSPLHF. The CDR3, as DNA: TGCGCCAGCAGCCAAGCCTTCCCGAGGGGGGGCATTGATTCACCCCTCCACTTT.

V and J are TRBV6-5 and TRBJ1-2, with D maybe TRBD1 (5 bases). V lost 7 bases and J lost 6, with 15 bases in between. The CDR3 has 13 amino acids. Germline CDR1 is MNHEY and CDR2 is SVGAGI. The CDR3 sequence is CASNRGYGDGYTF. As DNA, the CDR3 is TGTGCCAGCAACCGGGGGTACGGGGATGGCTACACCTTC.

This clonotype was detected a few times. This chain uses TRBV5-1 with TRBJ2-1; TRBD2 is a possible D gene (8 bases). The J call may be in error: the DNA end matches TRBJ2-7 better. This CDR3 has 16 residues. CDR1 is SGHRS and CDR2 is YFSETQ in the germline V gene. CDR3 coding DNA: TGCGCCAGCAGCTTACCGGGAGGGGGCTGGTCCTACGAGCAGTACTTC. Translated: CASSLPGGGWSYEQYF.

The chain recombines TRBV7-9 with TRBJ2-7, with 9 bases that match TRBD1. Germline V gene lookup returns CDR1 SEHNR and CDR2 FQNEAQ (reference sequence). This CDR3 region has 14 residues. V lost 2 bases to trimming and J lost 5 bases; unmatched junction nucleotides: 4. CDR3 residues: CASSLRDRADEQYF. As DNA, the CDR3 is TGTGCCAGCAGCTTAAGGGACAGGGCGGACGAGCAGTACTTC.

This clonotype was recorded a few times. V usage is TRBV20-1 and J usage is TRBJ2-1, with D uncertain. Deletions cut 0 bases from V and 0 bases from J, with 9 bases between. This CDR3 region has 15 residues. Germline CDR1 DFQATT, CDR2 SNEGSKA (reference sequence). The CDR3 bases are TGCAGTGCTAGAGAACTCTCTGGCTCCTACAATGAGCAGTTCTTC. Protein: CSARELSGSYNEQFF.

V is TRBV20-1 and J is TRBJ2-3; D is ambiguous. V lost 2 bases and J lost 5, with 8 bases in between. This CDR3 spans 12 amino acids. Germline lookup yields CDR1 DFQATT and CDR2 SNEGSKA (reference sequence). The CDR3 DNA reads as TGCAGTGCTAGACCTAGTGTAGATACGCAGTATTTT. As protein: CSARPSVDTQYF.

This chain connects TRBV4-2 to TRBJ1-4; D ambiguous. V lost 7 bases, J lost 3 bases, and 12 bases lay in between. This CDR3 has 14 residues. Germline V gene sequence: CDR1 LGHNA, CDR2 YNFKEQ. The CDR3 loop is CASTMGRANEKLFF. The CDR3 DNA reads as TGTGCCAGCACCATGGGGAGAGCTAATGAAAAACTGTTTTTT.

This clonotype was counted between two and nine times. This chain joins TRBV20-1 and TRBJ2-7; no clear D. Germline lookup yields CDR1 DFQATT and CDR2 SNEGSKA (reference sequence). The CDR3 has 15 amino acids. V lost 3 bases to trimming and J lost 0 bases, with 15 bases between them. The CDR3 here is CSASFRRRISYEQYF. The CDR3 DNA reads TGCAGTGCTAGTTTTCGGCGGAGAATCTCCTACGAGCAGTACTTC.

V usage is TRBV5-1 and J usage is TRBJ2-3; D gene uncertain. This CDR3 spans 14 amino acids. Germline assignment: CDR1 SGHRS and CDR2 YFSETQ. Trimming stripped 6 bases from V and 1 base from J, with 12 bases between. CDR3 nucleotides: TGCGCCAGCACTTCCGGCACCCGCACAGATACGCAGTATTTT. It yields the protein CASTSGTRTDTQYF.

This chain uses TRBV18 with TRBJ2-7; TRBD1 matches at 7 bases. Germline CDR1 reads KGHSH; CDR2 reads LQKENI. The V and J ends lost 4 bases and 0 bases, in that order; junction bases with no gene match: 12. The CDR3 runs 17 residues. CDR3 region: CASSLGNPGQSSYEQYF. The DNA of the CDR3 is TGTGCCAGCTCACTCGGGAACCCGGGACAGAGCTCCTACGAGCAGTACTTC.

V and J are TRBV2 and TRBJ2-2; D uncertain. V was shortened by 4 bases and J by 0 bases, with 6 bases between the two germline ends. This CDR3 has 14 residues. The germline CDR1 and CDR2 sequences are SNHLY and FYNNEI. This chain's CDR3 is CASSGLTNTGELFF. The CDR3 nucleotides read TGTGCCAGCAGTGGGTTAACGAACACCGGGGAGCTGTTTTTT. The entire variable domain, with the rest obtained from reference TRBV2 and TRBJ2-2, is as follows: EPEVTQTPSHQVTQMGQEVILRCVPISNHLYFYWYRQILGQKVEFLVSFYNNEISEKSEIFDDQFSVERPDGSNFTLKIRSTKLEDSAMYFCASSGLTNTGELFFGEGSRLTVL.

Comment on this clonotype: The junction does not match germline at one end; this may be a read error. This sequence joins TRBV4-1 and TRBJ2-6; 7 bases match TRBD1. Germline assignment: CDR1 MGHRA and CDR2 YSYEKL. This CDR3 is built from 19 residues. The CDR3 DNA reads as TGCGCCAGCAGCCCTCATCTGGACAGGATCCTCTCTGGGGCCAACGTTCTGACTTTC. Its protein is CASSPHLDRILSGANVLTF.

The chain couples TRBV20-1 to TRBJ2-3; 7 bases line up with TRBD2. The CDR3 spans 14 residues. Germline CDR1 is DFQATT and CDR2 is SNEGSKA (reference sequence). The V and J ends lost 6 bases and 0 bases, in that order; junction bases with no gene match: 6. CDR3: CSAPGLPSTDTQYF. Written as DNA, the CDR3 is TGCAGTGCGCCGGGACTACCCAGCACAGATACGCAGTATTTT.

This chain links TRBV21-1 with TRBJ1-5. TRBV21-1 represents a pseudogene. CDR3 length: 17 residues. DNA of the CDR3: TGTGCCAGCAGCAAAGCGCTACAGAGAAATAGCAATCAGCCCCAGCATTTT. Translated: CASSKALQRNSNQPQHF.

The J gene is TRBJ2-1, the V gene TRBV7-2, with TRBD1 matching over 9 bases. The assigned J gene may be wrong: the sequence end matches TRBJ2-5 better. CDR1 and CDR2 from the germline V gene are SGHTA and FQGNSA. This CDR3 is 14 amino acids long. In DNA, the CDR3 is TGTGCCAGCAGCCTGGACAGGGGTAGAGGGACCCAGTACTTC. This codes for CASSLDRGRGTQYF.

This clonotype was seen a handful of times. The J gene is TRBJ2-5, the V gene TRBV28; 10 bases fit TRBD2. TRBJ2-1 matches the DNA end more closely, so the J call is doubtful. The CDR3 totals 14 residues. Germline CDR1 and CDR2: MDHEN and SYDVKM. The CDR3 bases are TGTGCCAGCAGGGCAGCGGGGGGGCTCGGTGAGCAGTTCTTC. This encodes CASRAAGGLGEQFF.